Listed below are T cell receptor beta chains from one sample, sequenced in a study of regulatory dendritic cells for organ transplantation. The data were produced by immunoSEQ multiplex PCR, yet TCRdb's version contains in-frame clones alone and is incomplete. The sample records approximately 28,000 clones, more than 65% being singletons. Sequencing was carried out using naive CD8+ T cells from blood. The receptor set was obtained from a human donor in good health. Both conserved end residues are part of each CDR3. D genes are given only for firm matches. Clone size is not always given. Where it is, it says once, few, many or a class for expanded clones.

TRBJ2-1,TRBV7-6,-,-,CASSGEVADNEQFF,TGTGCCAGCAGCGGGGAGGTGGCAGACAATGAGCAGTTCTTC
TRBJ2-1,TRBV7-9,-,-,CASSYSTYNEQFF,TGTGCCAGCAGCTATTCCACCTACAATGAGCAGTTCTTC
TRBJ1-1,TRBV4-1,-,TRBD1,CASSATGTGGTEAFF,TGCGCCAGCAGCGCGACCGGGACAGGGGGGACTGAAGCTTTCTTT
TRBJ2-1,TRBV5-4,-,TRBD2,CASSSAPLAAGGNEQFF,TGTGCCAGCAGCTCGGCCCCACTAGCGGCGGGGGGTAATGAGCAGTTCTTC
TRBJ1-2,TRBV10-3,few,-,CAIRDDSNYGYTF,TGTGCCATCAGAGATGACAGCAACTATGGCTACACCTTC
TRBJ2-5,TRBV7-3,few,TRBD2,CASSFGGGQGETQYF,TGTGCCAGCAGCTTCGGGGGGGGGCAGGGAGAGACCCAGTACTTC
TRBJ2-1,TRBV5-6,-,TRBD1,CASSFPGQGNEQFF,TGTGCCAGCAGCTTCCCGGGACAGGGCAATGAGCAGTTCTTC
TRBJ1-5,TRBV5-4,-,-,CASSMGGGGGPQHF,TGTGCCAGCAGCATGGGGGGCGGGGGTGGACCCCAGCATTTT
TRBJ1-2,TRBV5-7,-,-,CASSLFAAVPPPYGYTF,TGTGCCAGCAGCTTGTTTGCGGCCGTTCCACCTCCCTATGGCTACACCTTC
TRBJ2-2,TRBV6-5,-,TRBD2,CASSPSGGGTGELFF,TGTGCCAGCAGTCCTTCCGGGGGGGGAACCGGGGAGCTGTTTTTT
TRBJ1-5,TRBV6-6,few,TRBD1,CASSPWGQGATQPQHF,TGTGCCAGCAGCCCCTGGGGCCAGGGGGCAACGCAGCCCCAGCATTTT
TRBJ2-2,TRBV23-1,-,-,CASSRYSRTFLNTGELFF,TGCGCCAGCAGTCGTTACAGCAGGACTTTTCTGAACACCGGGGAGCTGTTTTTT